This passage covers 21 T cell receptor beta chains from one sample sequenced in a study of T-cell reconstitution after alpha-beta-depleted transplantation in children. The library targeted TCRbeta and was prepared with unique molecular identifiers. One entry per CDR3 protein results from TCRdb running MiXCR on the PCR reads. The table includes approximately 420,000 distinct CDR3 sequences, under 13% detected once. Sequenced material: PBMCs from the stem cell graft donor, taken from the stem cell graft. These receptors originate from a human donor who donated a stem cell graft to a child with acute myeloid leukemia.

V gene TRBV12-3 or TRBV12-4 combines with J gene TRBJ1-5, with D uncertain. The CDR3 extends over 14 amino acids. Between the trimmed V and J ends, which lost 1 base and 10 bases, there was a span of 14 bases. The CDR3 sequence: CASSLGGKVGPQHF. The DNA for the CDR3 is TGTGCCAGCAGTTTAGGCGGGAAAGTAGGACCCCAGCATTTT.

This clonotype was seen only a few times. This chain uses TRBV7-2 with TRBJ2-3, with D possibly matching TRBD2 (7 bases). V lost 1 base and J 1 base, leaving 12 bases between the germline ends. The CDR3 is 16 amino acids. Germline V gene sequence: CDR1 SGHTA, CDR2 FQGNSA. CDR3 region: CASSLVAGARTDTQYF. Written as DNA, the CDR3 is TGTGCCAGCAGCTTAGTGGCGGGGGCTCGCACAGATACGCAGTATTTT.

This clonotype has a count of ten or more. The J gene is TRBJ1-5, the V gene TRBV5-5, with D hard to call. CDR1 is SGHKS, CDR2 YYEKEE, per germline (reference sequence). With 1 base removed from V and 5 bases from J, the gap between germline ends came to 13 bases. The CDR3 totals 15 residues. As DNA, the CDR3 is TGTGCCAGCAGCTTGTCAGTACTCAAGGATCAGCCCCAGCATTTT. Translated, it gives CASSLSVLKDQPQHF.

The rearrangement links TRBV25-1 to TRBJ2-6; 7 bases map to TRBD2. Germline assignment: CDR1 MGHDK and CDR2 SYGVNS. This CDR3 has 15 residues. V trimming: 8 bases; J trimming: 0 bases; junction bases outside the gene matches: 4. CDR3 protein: CASSGRLSGANVLTF. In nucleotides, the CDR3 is TGTGCCAGCTCCGGGAGGCTCTCTGGGGCCAACGTCCTGACTTTC.

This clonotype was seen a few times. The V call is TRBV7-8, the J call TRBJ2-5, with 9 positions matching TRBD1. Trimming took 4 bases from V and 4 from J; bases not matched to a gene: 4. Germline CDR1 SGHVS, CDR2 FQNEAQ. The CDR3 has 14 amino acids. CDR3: CASSSRQGGETQYF. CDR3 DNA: TGTGCCAGCAGCTCCAGACAGGGGGGAGAGACCCAGTACTTC.

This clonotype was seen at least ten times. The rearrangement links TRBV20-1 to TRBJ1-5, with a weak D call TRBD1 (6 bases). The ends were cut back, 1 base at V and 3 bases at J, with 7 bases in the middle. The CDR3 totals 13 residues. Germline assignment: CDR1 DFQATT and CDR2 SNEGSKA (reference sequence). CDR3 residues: CSARGQDNQPQHF. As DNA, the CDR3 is TGCAGTGCTAGAGGACAGGACAATCAGCCCCAGCATTTT.

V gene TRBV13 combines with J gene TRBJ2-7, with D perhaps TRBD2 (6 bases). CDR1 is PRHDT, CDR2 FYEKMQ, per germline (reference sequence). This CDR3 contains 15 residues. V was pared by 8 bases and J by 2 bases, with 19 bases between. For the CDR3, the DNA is TGTGCCAGCGCTCGTGTGGGGGGTACCCCCTACGAGCAGTACGTC. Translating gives CASARVGGTPYEQYV.

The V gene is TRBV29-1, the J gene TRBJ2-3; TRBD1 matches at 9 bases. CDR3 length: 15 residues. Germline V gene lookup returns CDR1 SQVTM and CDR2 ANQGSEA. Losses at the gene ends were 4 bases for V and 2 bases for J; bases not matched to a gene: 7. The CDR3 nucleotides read TGCAGCGTTGTATTCCGGGACAGGGACACAGATACGCAGTATTTT. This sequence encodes CSVVFRDRDTDTQYF.

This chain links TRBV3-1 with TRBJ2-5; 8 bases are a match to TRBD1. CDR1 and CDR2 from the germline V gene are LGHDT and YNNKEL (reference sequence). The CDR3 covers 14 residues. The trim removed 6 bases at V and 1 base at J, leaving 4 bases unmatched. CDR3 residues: CASRQQGVQETQYF. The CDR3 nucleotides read TGTGCCAGCAGACAACAGGGGGTCCAAGAGACCCAGTACTTC.

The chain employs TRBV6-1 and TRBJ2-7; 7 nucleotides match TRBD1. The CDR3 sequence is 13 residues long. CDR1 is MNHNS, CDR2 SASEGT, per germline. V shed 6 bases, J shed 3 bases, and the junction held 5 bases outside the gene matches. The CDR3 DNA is TGTGCCAGCAGCCGACAGGGAGACTACGAGCAGTACGTC. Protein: CASSRQGDYEQYV.

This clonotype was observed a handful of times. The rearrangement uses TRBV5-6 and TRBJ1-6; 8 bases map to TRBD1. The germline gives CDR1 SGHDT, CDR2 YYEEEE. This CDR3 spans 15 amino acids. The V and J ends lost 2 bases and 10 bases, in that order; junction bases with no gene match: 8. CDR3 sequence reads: CASSLIVDRESPLHF. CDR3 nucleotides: TGTGCCAGCAGCTTAATTGTGGACAGGGAATCACCCCTCCACTTT.

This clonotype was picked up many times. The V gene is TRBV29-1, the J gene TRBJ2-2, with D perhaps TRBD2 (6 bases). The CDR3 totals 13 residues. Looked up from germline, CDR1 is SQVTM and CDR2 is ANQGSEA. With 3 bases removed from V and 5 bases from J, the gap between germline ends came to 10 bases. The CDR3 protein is CSVDQGGTGELFF. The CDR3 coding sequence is TGCAGCGTTGACCAGGGAGGAACCGGGGAGCTGTTTTTT.

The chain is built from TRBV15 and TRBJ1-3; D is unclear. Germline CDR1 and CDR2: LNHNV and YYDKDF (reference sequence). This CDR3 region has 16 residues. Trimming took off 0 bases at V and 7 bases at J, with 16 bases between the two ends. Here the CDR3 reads CATSRDDGYAANTIYF. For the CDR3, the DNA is TGTGCCACCAGCAGAGATGACGGATACGCCGCGAACACCATATATTTT.

CDR3 amino acids: CASSQTASGAPYEQYF. DNA of the CDR3: TGCGCCAGCAGCCAAACCGCTAGCGGGGCTCCCTACGAGCAGTACTTC. The V gene is TRBV4-1, the J gene TRBJ2-7; TRBD2 matches 9 bases. CDR3 size: 16 residues. The J segment lost 2 bases and the V segment lost 2 bases, leaving 7 bases of the junction unmatched. Germline CDR1 and CDR2: MGHRA and YSYEKL.

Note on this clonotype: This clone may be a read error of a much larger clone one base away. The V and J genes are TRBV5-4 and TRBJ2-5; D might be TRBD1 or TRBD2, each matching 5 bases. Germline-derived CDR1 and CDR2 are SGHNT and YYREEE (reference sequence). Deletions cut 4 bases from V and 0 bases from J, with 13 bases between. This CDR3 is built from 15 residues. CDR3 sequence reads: CASSPGAGYQETQYF. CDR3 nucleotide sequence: TGTGCCAGCAGCCCCGGGGCCGGGTACCAAGAGACCCAGTACTTC.

CDR3 in DNA: TGCAGTGCTTCTACTAGTCGCCCGAGGTCGGGCGAGACCCAGTACTTC. This gives the protein CSASTSRPRSGETQYF. The rearrangement uses TRBV20-1 and TRBJ2-5; D might be TRBD2 (5 bases). The CDR3 sequence is 16 residues long. V was trimmed by 5 bases and J by 5 bases, leaving 24 bases between them. Germline CDR1 DFQATT, CDR2 SNEGSKA (reference sequence).

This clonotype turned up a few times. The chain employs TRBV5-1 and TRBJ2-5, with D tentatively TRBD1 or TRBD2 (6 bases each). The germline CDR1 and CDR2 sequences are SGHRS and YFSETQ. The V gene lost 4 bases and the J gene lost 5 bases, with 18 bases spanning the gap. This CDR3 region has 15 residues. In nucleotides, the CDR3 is TGCGCCAGCAGCCCGGAGGGGGGCGCTTGGGAGACCCAGTACTTC. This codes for CASSPEGGAWETQYF.

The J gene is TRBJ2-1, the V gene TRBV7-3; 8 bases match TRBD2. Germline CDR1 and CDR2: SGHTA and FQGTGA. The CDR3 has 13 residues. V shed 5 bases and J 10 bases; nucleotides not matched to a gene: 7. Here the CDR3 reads CASSPAGGREQFF. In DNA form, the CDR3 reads TGTGCCAGCAGCCCCGCGGGGGGCAGGGAGCAGTTCTTC.

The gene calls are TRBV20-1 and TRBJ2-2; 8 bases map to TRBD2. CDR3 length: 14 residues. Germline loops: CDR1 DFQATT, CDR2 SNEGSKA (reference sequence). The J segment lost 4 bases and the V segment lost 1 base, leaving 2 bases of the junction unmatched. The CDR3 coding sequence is TGCAGTGCTAGAGCTCTAGCGGGCACCGGGGAGCTGTTTTTT. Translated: CSARALAGTGELFF.

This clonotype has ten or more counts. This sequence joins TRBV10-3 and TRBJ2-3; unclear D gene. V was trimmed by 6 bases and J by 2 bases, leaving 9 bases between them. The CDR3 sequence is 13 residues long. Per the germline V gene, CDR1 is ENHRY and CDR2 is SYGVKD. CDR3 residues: CAIRNTDTDTQYF. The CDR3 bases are TGTGCCATCAGGAACACCGACACAGATACGCAGTATTTT.

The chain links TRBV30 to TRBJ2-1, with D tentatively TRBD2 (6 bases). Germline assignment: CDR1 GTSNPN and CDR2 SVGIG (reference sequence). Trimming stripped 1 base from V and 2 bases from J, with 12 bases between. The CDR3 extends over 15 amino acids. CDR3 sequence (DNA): TGTGCCTGGAGTGATGGAGCGGGCGCCTACAATGAGCAGTTCTTC. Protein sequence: CAWSDGAGAYNEQFF.